This T cell receptor beta chain comes out of a study of CD8 T cells in ankylosing spondylitis. The study's findings and limits: Roughly eight highly homologous variants formed a TCR beta motif that appeared characteristic of ankylosing spondylitis blood. Matched ankylosing spondylitis synovial fluid reportedly showed significant enrichment of disease-linked clones.

On this clonotype itself: Its antigen is unknown.

Using quantitative 5'-RACE with molecular barcodes, the authors made TCR beta libraries. Each CDR3 protein is one row after TCRdb ran MiXCR on the 5' RACE reads. The table shows 500,000 to 650,000 distinct CDR3 sequences, with over 4% occurring only once. V shed 1 base and J shed 5 bases, with 9 bases lying between them. The CDR3 is made up of 13 amino acids. CDR1 and CDR2 (germline): SGHRS, YFSETQ. Specimen: blood, either unsorted or a sorted T cell fraction (not recorded which). The source is a male donor with ankylosing spondylitis. J is TRBJ1-1 and V is TRBV5-1; the D gene is possibly TRBD1 (5 bases). This chain's CDR3 is CASSLTGQTEAFF. CDR3 bases: TGCGCCAGCAGCTTGACAGGACAAACTGAAGCTTTCTTT. The variable domain in full, with the rest retrieved from reference TRBV5-1 and TRBJ1-1, is KAGVTQTPRYLIKTRGQQVTLSCSPISGHRSVSWYQQTPGQGLQFLFEYFSETQRNKGNFPGRFSGRQFSNSRSEMNVSTLELGDSALYLCASSLTGQTEAFFGQGTRLTVV.